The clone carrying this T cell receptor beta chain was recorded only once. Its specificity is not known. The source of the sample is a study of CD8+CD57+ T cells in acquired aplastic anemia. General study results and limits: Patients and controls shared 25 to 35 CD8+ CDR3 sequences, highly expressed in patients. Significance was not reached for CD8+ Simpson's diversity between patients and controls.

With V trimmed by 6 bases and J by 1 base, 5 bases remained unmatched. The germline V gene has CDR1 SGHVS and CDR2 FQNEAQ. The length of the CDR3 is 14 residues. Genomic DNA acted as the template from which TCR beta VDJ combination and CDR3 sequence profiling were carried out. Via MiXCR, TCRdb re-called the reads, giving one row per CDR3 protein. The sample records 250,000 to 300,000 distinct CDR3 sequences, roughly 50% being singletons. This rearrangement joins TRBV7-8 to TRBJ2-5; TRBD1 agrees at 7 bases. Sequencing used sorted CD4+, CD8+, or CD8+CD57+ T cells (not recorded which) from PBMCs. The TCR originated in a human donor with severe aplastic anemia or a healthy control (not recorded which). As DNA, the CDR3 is TGTGCCAGCAGTTCGAGGGACAGCCAAGAGACCCAGTACTTC. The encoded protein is CASSSRDSQETQYF.